This entry concerns a single T cell receptor (beta chain). Primed by a sample-barcoded 5' primer and a J-beta primer mix, a second PCR proceeded for about 7 to 12 cycles. A minimum of 2.5 million CDR3-containing paired-end reads was obtained for each sample. MiXCR was run by TCRdb on the 5' RACE reads, yielding one entry per CDR3 protein. Among hundreds of thousands of distinct CDR3 sequences listed, approximately 30% were seen once. Researchers collected ten milliliters of peripheral blood from every single donor. CDR1 and CDR2 from the germline V gene are LGHDT and YNNKEL (reference sequence). J was trimmed by 10 bases and V by 4 bases; bases with no gene match: 13. The CDR3 sequence is 14 residues long. The data were taken from a study of blood T cells in healthy people across ages.

This chain joins TRBV3-1 and TRBJ2-7; TRBD1 agrees at 7 bases. This clonotype originated in a woman older than 75 in good health. Sequenced: blood. CDR3 nucleotides: TGTGCCAGCAGCCTCCAGGCAGGGGGTCAGGACCAGTACTTC. It translates to CASSLQAGGQDQYF.